The rows below give T cell receptor beta chains drawn from one sample of a study of cytomegalovirus exposure and HLA in healthy donors. This table comes from immunoSEQ multiplex PCR, and its TCRdb copy is limited to in-frame clones, with some not included. Of 180,000 or so clones in the sample, around 80% are singletons; the top ten hold around 1.4%. The sequenced sample consisted of PBMCs. These TCRs come from a girl aged 5 to 17 in good health and CMV-seropositive. The CDR3 runs from the conserved cysteine through the conserved F or W. D genes are given only for firm matches. The size of a clone is reported for some rows only, either as once, few or many, or as a class for expanded clones.

clone_size	d_call	j_call	v_call	cdr3_aa	cdr3_nt
once	TRBD1	TRBJ1-2	TRBV6-4	CASGRTGSMSYTF	TGTGCCAGCGGTCGGACAGGGTCTATGAGCTACACCTTC
.	TRBD1	TRBJ2-3	TRBV9	CASSVEGATQYF	TGTGCCAGCAGCGTAGAGGGGGCCACGCAGTATTTT
few	.	TRBJ2-1	TRBV7-3	CASSAAGSSYNEQFF	TGTGCCAGCAGTGCAGCGGGTAGCTCCTACAATGAGCAGTTCTTC
.	TRBD1	TRBJ1-2	TRBV19	CASSQIGTANYGYTF	TGTGCCAGTAGCCAGATCGGGACAGCGAACTATGGCTACACCTTC
.	.	TRBJ1-1	TRBV30	CAWSGGEEGTEAFF	TGTGCCTGGAGTGGGGGGGAGGAGGGCACTGAAGCTTTCTTT
.	.	TRBJ1-3	TRBV5-6	CASSSGDTPWGNTIYF	TGTGCCAGCAGCTCCGGGGACACCCCTTGGGGAAACACCATATATTTT
.	TRBD2	TRBJ2-1	TRBV7-6	CASSLKWASGIYNEQFF	TGTGCCAGCAGCTTGAAGTGGGCTAGCGGGATTTACAATGAGCAGTTCTTC
once	.	TRBJ1-4	TRBV19	CASMDTTNEKLFF	TGTGCCAGCATGGACACAACTAATGAAAAACTGTTTTTT
.	.	TRBJ2-7	TRBV12-1	CASSFGTSYEQYF	TGTGCCAGCAGCTTTGGGACTAGCTACGAGCAGTACTTC
.	TRBD2	TRBJ2-1	TRBV4-2	CASSPQEPGTSVPTAPGNEQFF	TGTGCCAGCAGCCCACAAGAACCTGGGACTAGCGTACCCACTGCCCCCGGGAATGAGCAGTTCTTC
few	.	TRBJ1-2	TRBV6-5	CASSYSGGQGSGYTF	TGTGCCAGCAGTTACTCGGGTGGCCAGGGGAGTGGCTACACCTTC
.	TRBD1	TRBJ2-6	TRBV5-1	CASSARQGTGANVLTF	TGCGCCAGCAGCGCACGACAGGGTACTGGGGCCAACGTCCTGACTTTC
.	TRBD2	TRBJ2-7	TRBV11-2	CASSLDKGLAIYEQYF	TGTGCCAGCAGCTTAGATAAAGGACTAGCCATTTACGAGCAGTACTTC